The clone carrying this T cell receptor (beta chain) occurred a few times. Its antigen is undetermined. This sample is part of a study of response to subunit inactivated influenza vaccine. V was trimmed by 1 base and J by 0 bases, leaving 13 bases between them. Germline CDR1 reads DFQATT; CDR2 reads SNEGSKA (reference sequence). The CDR3 is 16 residues long. TCRdb reanalysed the RT-PCR reads using MiXCR and keeps one entry per CDR3 protein. The table has hundreds of thousands of distinct CDR3 sequences, approximately 15% seen once. The study's findings and limits: Each seasonal flu vaccination may recruit only limited new T cells, authors suggested.

Source: PBMCs from blood, taken 14 to 15 days before vaccination. The sequence derives from a man between 50 and 59 years old who received an inactivated influenza vaccine. This sequence joins TRBV20-1 and TRBJ1-5; D remains unclear. For the CDR3, the DNA is TGCAGTGCTAGAGCCAAGACCGGATATAGCAATCAGCCCCAGCATTTT. Translating it yields CSARAKTGYSNQPQHF.